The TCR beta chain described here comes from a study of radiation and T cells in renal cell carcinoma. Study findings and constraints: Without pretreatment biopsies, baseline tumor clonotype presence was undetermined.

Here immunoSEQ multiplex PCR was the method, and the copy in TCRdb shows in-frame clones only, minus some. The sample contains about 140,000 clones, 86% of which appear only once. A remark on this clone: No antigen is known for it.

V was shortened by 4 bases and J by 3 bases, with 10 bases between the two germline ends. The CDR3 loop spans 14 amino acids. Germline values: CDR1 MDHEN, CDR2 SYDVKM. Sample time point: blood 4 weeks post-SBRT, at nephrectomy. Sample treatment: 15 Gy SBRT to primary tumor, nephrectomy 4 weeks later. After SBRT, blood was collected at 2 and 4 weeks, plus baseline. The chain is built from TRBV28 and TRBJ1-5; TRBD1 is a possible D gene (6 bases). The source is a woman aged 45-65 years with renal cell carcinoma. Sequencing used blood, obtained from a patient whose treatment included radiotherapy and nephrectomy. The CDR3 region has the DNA TGTGCCAGCAGTTCCGGACAGCCCAATCAGCCCCAGCATTTT. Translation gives CASSSGQPNQPQHF.